The 31 T cell receptor beta chains presented below share a single source sample, sequenced in a study of regulatory T cells in long-lasting Graves disease. Both iRepertoire HTBI primers and Arm-PCR of CDR3 regions were used to build the TCR beta libraries. From the multiplex PCR reads, TCRdb called clonotypes with MiXCR, one entry per CDR3 protein. The top ten clones hold 7% to 9.5% of a sample with hundreds of thousands of distinct CDR3 sequences, about 20% of them seen once. Time point: persistent/refractory GD, antithyroid drugs over 5 years with positive TRAb. Scientists built the TCR library using RNA that was extracted from PBMCs. The sequencing here drew on peripheral blood mononuclear cells (PBMCs), taken when the disease was refractory, from a patient treated with antithyroid drugs. The receptors come from a female donor with Graves disease.

This chain connects TRBV5-1 to TRBJ2-7, with TRBD2 as a possible D gene (5 bases). Germline V gives CDR1 SGHRS, CDR2 YFSETQ. The V gene lost 4 bases and the J gene lost 7 bases, with 27 bases spanning the gap. This CDR3 region has 17 residues. In DNA form, the CDR3 reads TGCGCCAGCAGCCCCGCGGGCGGGCTCATAACTCGCGGGGAGCAGTACTTC. Amino acids: CASSPAGGLITRGEQYF.

Comments on this clonotype: Since a much larger clone is just one base distant, this may be a read error. This rearrangement joins TRBV7-2 to TRBJ1-1; possible D gene TRBD1, 5 bases. This CDR3 is 13 amino acids long. The germline V and J ends were trimmed by 5 bases and 6 bases, with 13 bases remaining between them. The germline CDR1 and CDR2 sequences are SGHTA and FQGNSA. The CDR3 is CASSPPQGSEAFF. The CDR3 nucleotides read TGTGCCAGCAGCCCGCCCCAGGGTTCTGAAGCTTTCTTT.

As to this clonotype: With a much larger clone just one base away, this may be a read error. This rearrangement joins TRBV29-1 to TRBJ2-7; D is unclear. Germline V CDR1 and CDR2: SQVTM, ANQGSEA. CDR3 length equals 13 residues. V lost 5 bases and J lost 4, with 15 bases in between. The chain's CDR3 is CSVSPGMRYEQYF. The CDR3 DNA follows: TGCAGCGTTTCCCCAGGTATGCGGTACGAGCAGTACTTC.

This clonotype was recorded many times. The V gene is TRBV12-3 or TRBV12-4, the J gene TRBJ1-5; D is possibly TRBD1 (5 bases). V gave up 6 bases and J gave up 5 bases, with 14 bases separating them. There are 14 residues in the CDR3. The CDR3 sequence is CASSLRPRDQPQHF. CDR3 sequence (DNA): TGTGCCAGCAGCCTGCGGCCCAGGGATCAGCCCCAGCATTTT.

This rearrangement joins TRBV7-8 to TRBJ1-1; 8 bases map to TRBD1. Germline V lookup: CDR1 SGHVS, CDR2 FQNEAQ. CDR3 length: 17 residues. V lost 2 bases, J lost 5 bases, and 13 bases stayed unmatched. CDR3 coding DNA: TGTGCCAGCAGCTTATCCAGGGGGCGTCCCAAGGGGACTGAAGCTTTCTTT. Its translation is CASSLSRGRPKGTEAFF.

As for this clonotype: One base away lies a much larger clone, so this may be a sequencing read error. The DNA for the CDR3 is TGTGCCAGCAAACCTTCGAGGATTTTGACACCCCTCCACTTT. It yields the protein CASKPSRILTPLHF. The V and J genes are TRBV6-9 and TRBJ1-6; D unclear. Germline V gene data show CDR1 as MNHGY and CDR2 as SVAAGI. Trimming left V 7 bases short and J 11 bases short, with 18 bases between. This CDR3 is 14 amino acids long.

V is TRBV20-1 and J is TRBJ2-6; TRBD1 is a possible D gene (6 bases). The CDR3 is 15 amino acids. V gave up 6 bases and J gave up 3 bases, with 15 bases separating them. Germline CDR1 and CDR2: DFQATT and SNEGSKA (reference sequence). CDR3 region: CSAVLDSRGANVLTF. CDR3 nucleotides: TGCAGTGCCGTTTTGGACAGCCGTGGGGCCAACGTCCTGACTTTC.

This clonotype turned up a few times. The chain combines TRBV5-1 with TRBJ2-5, with D maybe TRBD1 (6 bases). Trimming removed 3 bases at V and 5 bases at J, with 17 bases between. The CDR3 is 15 residues long. The germline CDR1 and CDR2 sequences are SGHRS and YFSETQ. In DNA, the CDR3 is TGCGCCAGCAGCTCCTGGACAGAGCTGGGGGAGACCCAGTACTTC. This translates into CASSSWTELGETQYF.

V gene TRBV14 combines with J gene TRBJ2-7, with 9 bases identical to TRBD1. Germline-derived CDR1 and CDR2 are SGHDN and FVKESK. There are 14 residues in the CDR3. Germline trimming cut 4 bases from V and 5 bases from J; bases unmatched to any gene: 6. This chain's CDR3 is CASSLRQGVDEQYF. CDR3 coding DNA: TGTGCCAGCAGCCTCCGACAGGGGGTCGACGAGCAGTACTTC.

This clonotype was counted at least ten times. The rearrangement links TRBV6-1 to TRBJ2-5, with a weak D call TRBD1 (5 bases). CDR3 length: 15 residues. CDR1 and CDR2 (germline): MNHNS, SASEGT. The germline V and J ends were trimmed by 7 bases and 5 bases, with 20 bases remaining between them. This CDR3 reads CASKTVEGRPETQYF. The DNA for the CDR3 is TGTGCCAGCAAGACAGTTGAAGGGCGTCCGGAGACCCAGTACTTC.

This clonotype was seen a handful of times. V and J are TRBV5-1 and TRBJ2-2, with TRBD2 matching 8 bases. The CDR3 is made up of 18 amino acids. V was clipped by 4 bases and J by 1 base; unmatched bases: 12. Germline CDR1 reads SGHRS; CDR2 reads YFSETQ. CDR3 nucleotide sequence: TGCGCCAGCAGCCCCAAAGGGTTTACTAGCGGGAACACCGGGGAGCTGTTTTTT. This translates into CASSPKGFTSGNTGELFF.

The chain carries TRBV7-9 and TRBJ2-3; TRBD2 matches at 8 bases. Trimming removed 8 bases from V and 1 base from J; junction bases left unmatched: 11. From germline, CDR1 is SEHNR and CDR2 FQNEAQ (reference sequence). The CDR3 is 16 amino acids. This chain's CDR3 is CASALSTSGRTDTQYF. CDR3 sequence (DNA): TGTGCCAGCGCCCTCTCTACTAGCGGACGCACAGATACGCAGTATTTT.

The sample holds many counts of this clonotype. The junction departs from germline at one end; a sequencing error may be responsible. The rearrangement joins TRBV19 to TRBJ2-7; D is unclear. The CDR3 spans 13 residues. The germline gives CDR1 LNHDA, CDR2 SQIVND (reference sequence). The CDR3 nucleotides read TGTGCCAGCAGTATGACGTACTCCTACGAGCAGTACTTC. This translates into CASSMTYSYEQYF.

CDR3: CASSVGYSPGPYEQYF. CDR3 in DNA: TGTGCCAGCAGCGTAGGGTACAGCCCTGGTCCCTACGAGCAGTACTTC. This chain uses TRBV9 with TRBJ2-7; D unresolved. The CDR3 loop spans 16 amino acids. The germline V gene encodes CDR1 SGDLS and CDR2 YYNGEE. With 0 bases removed from V and 2 bases from J, the gap between germline ends came to 15 bases.

The chain recombines TRBV10-3 with TRBJ1-6; possibly TRBD1 for D (6 bases). The CDR3 has 13 residues. Germline V gene sequence: CDR1 ENHRY, CDR2 SYGVKD. The CDR3 protein is CATGAGVGSPLHF. CDR3 in DNA: TGTGCTACCGGAGCAGGGGTAGGGTCACCCCTCCACTTT.

This clonotype has ten or more counts. This chain uses TRBV5-6 with TRBJ2-5; 7 bases line up with TRBD2. This CDR3 contains 16 residues. J gave up 4 bases and V 5 bases, and 14 bases lay outside the gene matches. Germline CDR1 is SGHDT and CDR2 is YYEEEE. This CDR3 reads CASRAVGGGPSETQYF. The CDR3 DNA sequence: TGTGCCAGCAGGGCTGTGGGGGGAGGGCCTTCAGAGACCCAGTACTTC.

The chain uses TRBV4-3 and TRBJ2-7; 9 nucleotides match TRBD1. J lost 4 bases, V lost 2 bases, and 15 bases had no gene match. From germline, CDR1 is LGHNA and CDR2 YSLEER. The CDR3 totals 18 residues. CDR3 region: CASSQIGTGPERLYEQYF. The CDR3 bases are TGCGCCAGCAGCCAAATCGGGACAGGGCCCGAGCGGCTATACGAGCAGTACTTC.

The chain recombines TRBV2 with TRBJ2-3; TRBD2 matches 8 bases. Germline loops: CDR1 SNHLY, CDR2 FYNNEI. CDR3 length equals 15 residues. V gave up 2 bases and J gave up 3 bases; unmatched junction bases: 4. The CDR3 nucleotides are TGTGCCAGCAGTGAAATAGCGGGGTTAACAGATACGCAGTATTTT. It is translated as CASSEIAGLTDTQYF.

This chain joins TRBV24-1 and TRBJ2-2, with D tentatively TRBD2 (5 bases). Looked up from germline, CDR1 is KGHDR and CDR2 is SFDVKD. The CDR3 has 14 residues. Trimming stripped 7 bases from V and 5 bases from J, with 13 bases between. The CDR3 DNA reads TGTGCCACCAGCGCCCTTCCGGGGACCGGGGAGCTGTTTTTT. It codes for CATSALPGTGELFF.

In its sample, this clonotype was seen many times. The CDR3 DNA reads as TGTGCCAGAAAGAGGGCTTCTGGAAACACCATATATTTT. Its protein is CARKRASGNTIYF. V is TRBV2 and J is TRBJ1-3; D gene ambiguous. This CDR3 region has 13 residues. V lost 9 bases, J lost 1 base, and 10 bases lay in between. Looked up from germline, CDR1 is SNHLY and CDR2 is FYNNEI. The variable domain in full, completed from reference TRBV2 and TRBJ1-3, reads EPEVTQTPSHQVTQMGQEVILRCVPISNHLYFYWYRQILGQKVEFLVSFYNNEISEKSEIFDDQFSVERPDGSNFTLKIRSTKLEDSAMYFCARKRASGNTIYFGEGSWLTVV.

This clonotype was counted many times. The chain links TRBV10-2 to TRBJ1-5, with D possibly matching TRBD1 (5 bases). Trimming stripped 6 bases from V and 4 bases from J, with 7 bases between. CDR3 size: 12 residues. Looked up from germline, CDR1 is WSHSY and CDR2 is SAAADI. CDR3 coding DNA: TGCGCCAGCAGGGGGGTTAATCAGCCCCAGCATTTT. Translating gives CASRGVNQPQHF.

The chain has TRBV18 and TRBJ2-1; the match to TRBD2 covers 7 bases. Trimming took 3 bases from V and 3 from J; bases not matched to a gene: 8. CDR3 size: 16 residues. The V gene's germline CDR1 is KGHSH and CDR2 LQKENI. The DNA of the CDR3 is TGTGCCAGCTCACCTGAGAGCGGGACTTACTACAATGAGCAGTTCTTC. Translated, it gives CASSPESGTYYNEQFF.

In its sample, this clonotype was seen a few times. The chain employs TRBV20-1 and TRBJ2-1; 9 positions match TRBD2. With V trimmed by 8 bases and J by 5 bases, 13 bases remained unmatched. Germline V gives CDR1 DFQATT, CDR2 SNEGSKA (reference sequence). This CDR3 has 15 residues. The CDR3 sequence is CSLWRGVAGDNEQFF. The CDR3 DNA follows: TGCAGTCTCTGGAGAGGGGTAGCGGGAGACAATGAGCAGTTCTTC.

This clonotype showed up many times. The chain carries TRBV12-3 or TRBV12-4 and TRBJ2-2; 10 nucleotides line up with TRBD2. J was trimmed by 4 bases and V by 2 bases; bases with no gene match: 4. CDR3 size: 16 residues. CDR3: CASSLKAGGPTGELFF. CDR3 DNA sequence: TGTGCCAGCAGTTTAAAAGCGGGAGGGCCCACCGGGGAGCTGTTTTTT.

This clonotype has a count of ten or more. This chain uses TRBV28 with TRBJ2-5, with D perhaps TRBD2 (5 bases). This CDR3 contains 13 residues. Per germline, CDR1 MDHEN and CDR2 SYDVKM. V was cut by 6 bases and J by 5 bases, with 13 bases left in between. The DNA of the CDR3 is TGTGCCAGCAGCCTCGGGGTTGGGGAGACCCAGTACTTC. Protein: CASSLGVGETQYF. Looking up the rest from reference TRBV28 and TRBJ2-5 gives the full variable domain: DVKVTQSSRYLVKRTGEKVFLECVQDMDHENMFWYRQDPGLGLRLIYFSYDVKMKEKGDIPEGYSVSREKKERFSLILESASTNQTSMYLCASSLGVGETQYFGPGTRLLVL.

This clonotype came up a few times. The chain couples TRBV4-1 to TRBJ1-2; D gene unclear. This CDR3 spans 13 amino acids. The germline CDR1 and CDR2 sequences are MGHRA and YSYEKL. Trimming stripped 4 bases from V and 8 bases from J, with 14 bases between. In DNA form, the CDR3 reads TGCGCCAGCAGCCTCCCCTTCCCCTCCGGCTACACCTTC. It encodes CASSLPFPSGYTF.

In this sample, this clonotype turned up once. A read error may explain this, as a much larger clone is one base away. The gene calls are TRBV12-3 or TRBV12-4 and TRBJ2-4, with D possibly being TRBD2 (5 bases). CDR3 length: 13 residues. For the CDR3, the DNA is TGTACCAGCAGTTTAGCGCGATACAGCATTCAGTACTTC. This sequence encodes CTSSLARYSIQYF.

The sample holds many counts of this clonotype. This chain links TRBV2 with TRBJ1-3, with TRBD1 as a possible D gene (6 bases). V lost 3 bases, J lost 4 bases, and 13 bases lay in between. CDR1 is SNHLY and CDR2 is FYNNEI in the germline V gene. This CDR3 has 15 amino acids. CDR3 region: CASSDVGTRGNTIYF. The CDR3 DNA is TGTGCCAGCAGTGATGTGGGGACAAGGGGAAACACCATATATTTT.

The count of this clonotype is one. The chain recombines TRBV6-9 with TRBJ2-7; D is unresolved. Trimming removed 3 bases from V and 0 bases from J, with 18 bases in between. The CDR3 covers 17 residues. Looked up from germline, CDR1 is MNHGY and CDR2 is SVAAGI. The CDR3 DNA reads TGTGCCAGCAGTTACCTACCTAGGGTACGGAGCTCCTACGAGCAGTACTTC. Amino acids: CASSYLPRVRSSYEQYF.

As regards this clonotype: The conserved phenylalanine or tryptophan normally closing the CDR3 is absent here, so this likely arose from a read error. This chain connects TRBV9 to TRBJ2-7; 11 bases map to TRBD2. The V gene's germline CDR1 is SGDLS and CDR2 YYNGEE. Losses at the gene ends were 0 bases for V and 6 bases for J; bases not matched to a gene: 5. The CDR3 spans 15 residues. The CDR3 loop reads CASSVAGTSGSEQYL. The CDR3 DNA follows: TGTGCCAGCAGCGTAGCTGGAACTAGCGGGAGCGAGCAGTACCTC.

This clonotype has at least ten counts. The rearrangement links TRBV27 to TRBJ1-4; 8 nucleotides line up with TRBD1. Germline values: CDR1 MNHEY, CDR2 SMNVEV (reference sequence). V dropped 4 bases and J dropped 7; count of bases not matched to a gene: 8. The CDR3 has 15 residues. In nucleotides, the CDR3 is TGTGCCAGCAGTTCCCGGACAGGGCTTGGTGAAAAACTGTTTTTT. This encodes CASSSRTGLGEKLFF.